This TCR beta chain derives from a study of T cells in Graves' hyperthyroidism and ophthalmopathy. General study findings and limits: Clonotypes that were expanded in thyroid above 0.001 mostly appeared in blood too.

There are many counts of this clonotype. As yet, its antigen is unknown. TCR beta CDR3 regions were amplified from RNA transcripts. Researchers ran a first-round RT-PCR on the TCR CDR3 using the HTBI primer set. TCRdb independently ran MiXCR on the multiplex PCR reads; one entry per CDR3 protein. Altogether approximately 350,000 distinct CDR3 sequences are present, roughly 15% being singletons, with the ten largest covering about 21%. This CDR3 has 18 residues. CDR1 SNHLY and CDR2 FYNNEI come from the germline V gene. The germline V and J ends were trimmed by 0 bases and 5 bases, with 22 bases remaining between them. In the ophthalmopathy cohort, Clinical Activity Score was at least 3, NOSPECS grade at least 4, and duration under 3 months. Fresh peripheral blood, about 9.6 ml, yielded the PBMCs.

Sequenced sample: blood. This TCR was sampled from a woman aged 55-69 years with Graves' ophthalmopathy. V gene TRBV2 combines with J gene TRBJ2-5; D might be TRBD2 (7 bases). This CDR3 reads CASSEALGTGGHKETQYF. In DNA, the CDR3 is TGTGCCAGCAGTGAAGCCTTGGGGACGGGGGGCCACAAGGAGACCCAGTACTTC.